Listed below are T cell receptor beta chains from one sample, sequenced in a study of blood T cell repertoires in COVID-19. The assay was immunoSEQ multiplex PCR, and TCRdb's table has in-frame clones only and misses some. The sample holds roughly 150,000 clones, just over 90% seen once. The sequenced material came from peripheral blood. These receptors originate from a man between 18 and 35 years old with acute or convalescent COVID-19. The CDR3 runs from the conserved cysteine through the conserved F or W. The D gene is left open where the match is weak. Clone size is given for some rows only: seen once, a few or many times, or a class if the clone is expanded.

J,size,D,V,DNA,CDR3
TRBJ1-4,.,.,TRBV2,TGTGCCATTAGGAGGGGGGGCAATGAAAAACTGTTTTTT,CAIRRGGNEKLFF
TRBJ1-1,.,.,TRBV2,TGTGCCAGCAGGGGAGGGAAGTTTGACACTGAAGCTTTCTTT,CASRGGKFDTEAFF
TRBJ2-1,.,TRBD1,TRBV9,TGTGCCAGCAGCGTGGGACAGGGGGGAGGGAATGAGCAGTTCTTC,CASSVGQGGGNEQFF
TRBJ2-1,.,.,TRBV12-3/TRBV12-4,TGTGCCAGCAGTTTGGGCTACAACAATGAGCAGTTCTTC,CASSLGYNNEQFF
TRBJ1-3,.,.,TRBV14,TGTGCCAGCAGCCGCAGTACAGGGATTCGCTCTGGAAACACCATATATTTT,CASSRSTGIRSGNTIYF
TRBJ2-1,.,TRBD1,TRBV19,TGTGCCAGTAGGGACAGGGGGCGGATCAATGAGCAGTTCTTC,CASRDRGRINEQFF
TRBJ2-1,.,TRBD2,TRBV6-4,TGTGCCAGCAGTGACGTTTCCGCTAGCGGGAATTTGGGTGAGCAGTTCTTC,CASSDVSASGNLGEQFF
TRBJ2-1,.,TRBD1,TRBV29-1,TGCAGCGCCGATAAAGCCGGGACAGGGGATGCGTCGCAGTTCTTC,CSADKAGTGDASQFF
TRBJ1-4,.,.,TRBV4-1,TGCGCCAGCAGCCAAGGGCACCTTAATGAAAAACTGTTTTTT,CASSQGHLNEKLFF
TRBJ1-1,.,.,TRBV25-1,TGTGCCAGCAGATATAGTGGAGGGATCGACACTGAAGCTTTCTTT,CASRYSGGIDTEAFF
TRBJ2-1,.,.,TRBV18,TGTGCCAGCTCACCACCACGGGGGGCGAGCTCCTACAATGAGCAGTTCTTC,CASSPPRGASSYNEQFF
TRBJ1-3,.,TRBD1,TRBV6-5,TGTGCCAGCAGTTACGACAGGGAGAGAAACACCATATATTTT,CASSYDRERNTIYF
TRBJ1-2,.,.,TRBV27,TGTGCCAGCAGTTGGACATCTCTCGCGGGCTACACCTTC,CASSWTSLAGYTF
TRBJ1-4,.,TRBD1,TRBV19,TGTGCCACCGTCCCGGGACAGGGTCAGAATGAAAAACTGTTTTTT,CATVPGQGQNEKLFF
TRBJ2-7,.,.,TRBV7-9,TGTGCCAGCAGGCCGACCACGGGGTACGAGCAGTACTTC,CASRPTTGYEQYF
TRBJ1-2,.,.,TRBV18,TGTGCCAGCTCACCAGGGGGAGGCCCCCTTGGCTACACCTTC,CASSPGGGPLGYTF
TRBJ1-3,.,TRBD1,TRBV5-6,TGTGCCAGCAGCCTCCCCGGGACAGGGGGAAACACCATATATTTT,CASSLPGTGGNTIYF
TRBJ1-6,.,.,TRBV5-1,TGCGCCAGCAGCTTGGGGACAGCCAATTCACCCCTCCACTTT,CASSLGTANSPLHF
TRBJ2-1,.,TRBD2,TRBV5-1,TGCGCCAGCGGCGGGGGACTAGCGGGAATTGGGACCTACAATGAGCAGTTCTTC,CASGGGLAGIGTYNEQFF
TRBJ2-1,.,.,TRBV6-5,TGTGCCAGCAGAGCTCGATTAGCGATCCTCAATGAGCAGTTCTTC,CASRARLAILNEQFF
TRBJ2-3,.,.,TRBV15,TGTGCCACCAGCAGACAGGCGCCGATAGCAGATACGCAGTATTTT,CATSRQAPIADTQYF
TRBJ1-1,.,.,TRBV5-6,TGTGCCAGCAGCCTCAGGGTCCCTACGTGGAACACTGAAGCTTTCTTT,CASSLRVPTWNTEAFF
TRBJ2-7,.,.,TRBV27,TGTGCCAGCCGTTACTCAGGGGCCAGTACCTACGAGCAGTACTTC,CASRYSGASTYEQYF
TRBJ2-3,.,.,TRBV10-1,TGCGCCAGCAGTGGAGGGTCCACAGATACGCAGTATTTT,CASSGGSTDTQYF
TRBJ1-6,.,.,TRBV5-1,TGCGCCAGCAGCTTGAGGTCAGGGGAGGGGTCACCCCTCCACTTT,CASSLRSGEGSPLHF
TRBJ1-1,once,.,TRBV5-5,TGTGCCAGCAGCCCGGGAGGGGCTGGGAACACTGAAGCTTTCTTT,CASSPGGAGNTEAFF
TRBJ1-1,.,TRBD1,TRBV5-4,TGTGCCAGCAGCTTGGCCGGGGCAGGGGGCAAGTACACTGAAGCTTTCTTT,CASSLAGAGGKYTEAFF
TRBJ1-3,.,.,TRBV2,TGTGCCAGCAGTGAAGGACGGGTTAGCTCTGGAAACACCATATATTTT,CASSEGRVSSGNTIYF
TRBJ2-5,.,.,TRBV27,TGTGCCAGCAGTTTCACCCAGAGGCAAGAGACCCAGTACTTC,CASSFTQRQETQYF
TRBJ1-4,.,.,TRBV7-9,TGTGCCAGCAGCTCAGCCCGGGCTAATGAAAAACTGTTTTTT,CASSSARANEKLFF
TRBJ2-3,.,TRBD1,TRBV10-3,TGTGCCATCAGTGAGTCGGGACAGGTCGGGGATACGCAGTATTTT,CAISESGQVGDTQYF
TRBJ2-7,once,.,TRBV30,TGTGCCTGGAGTGTCAGTTACGAGCAGTACTTC,CAWSVSYEQYF
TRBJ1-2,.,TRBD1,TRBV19,TGTGCCAGTACCCCCGACAGGGTTCGGTATGGCTACACCTTC,CASTPDRVRYGYTF
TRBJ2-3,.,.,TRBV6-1,TGTGCCAGCAGTGAAGGCGCGGGTCCCCGCACAGATACGCAGTATTTT,CASSEGAGPRTDTQYF
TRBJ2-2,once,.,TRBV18,TGTGCCAGCTCACCACCTACGGTTACCGGGGAGCTGTTTTTT,CASSPPTVTGELFF
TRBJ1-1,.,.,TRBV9,TGTGCCAGCAGCGTAGTCCGCCAGGGATCACCGTGGGCTTTCTTT,CASSVVRQGSPWAFF
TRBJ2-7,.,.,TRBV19,TGTGCCAGTAGTATAGATCCATCCTCCTACGAGCAGTACTTC,CASSIDPSSYEQYF
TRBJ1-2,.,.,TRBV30,TGTGCCTGGAGTCTACCCGTGGCTAACTATGGCTACACCTTC,CAWSLPVANYGYTF
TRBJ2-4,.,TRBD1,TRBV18,TGTGCCAGCTCACCGATCGACAGGGAAGGGAACATTCAGTACTTC,CASSPIDREGNIQYF
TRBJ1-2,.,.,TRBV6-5,TGTGCCAGCAGTAGTTACACAGAGCCAGGCTACACCTTC,CASSSYTEPGYTF
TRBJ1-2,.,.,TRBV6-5,TGTGCCTCCAGGGTTGACCGGGGGAAGAACTATGGCTACACCTTC,CASRVDRGKNYGYTF
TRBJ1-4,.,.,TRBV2,TGTGCCAGCAGTGAATATCAACGGGAAAAACTGTTTTTT,CASSEYQREKLFF
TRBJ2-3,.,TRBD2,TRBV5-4,TGTGCCAGCAGCGGTAGGACCGGGGGGGCACAGATTACGCAGTATTTT,CASSGRTGGAQITQYF
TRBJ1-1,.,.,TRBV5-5,TGTGCCAGCAGCTTGTCCGGGGGGATAGGAGGTGAAGCTTTCTTT,CASSLSGGIGGEAFF
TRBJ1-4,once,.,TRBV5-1,TGCGCCAGCAGCTTGGCCAGTGGCGGTAATGAAAAACTGTTTTTT,CASSLASGGNEKLFF
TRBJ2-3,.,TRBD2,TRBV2,TGTGCCAGCAGTGTCTTGGGGGGGACGCAGTATTTT,CASSVLGGTQYF
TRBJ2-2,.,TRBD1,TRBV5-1,TGCGCCAGCAGCCAGGGGACAGGGGAAGCCGGGGAGCTGTTTTTT,CASSQGTGEAGELFF
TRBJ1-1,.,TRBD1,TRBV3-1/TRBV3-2,TGTGCCAGCAGCCCTCGACAGGGTGAAGCTTTCTTT,CASSPRQGEAFF